The 11 T cell receptor beta chains below all came from one sample that was sequenced in a study of shared clonotypes between healthy human individuals. TCRdb's copy holds only in-frame clones and misses some; the assay was immunoSEQ multiplex PCR. The sample lists hundreds of thousands of clones, roughly 95% occurring once. It was CD45RO-negative cells, positively selected for CCR7, that made up naive CD8 cells, with terminally differentiated effector memory CD45RA+ cells excluded. The sample comprised naive CD8+ T cells sorted from blood. Receptors originate from a woman under 40 in good health.

CDR3 nucleotides: TGTGCCAGCAGTTACCTCAGGGGAGACGAGCAGTACTTC. It specifies CASSYLRGDEQYF. The rearrangement joins TRBV6-5 to TRBJ2-7, with D perhaps TRBD1 (6 bases). The CDR3 is 13 residues long. The V gene lost 2 bases and the J gene lost 5 bases, with 10 bases spanning the gap. Germline lookup yields CDR1 MNHEY and CDR2 SVGAGI.

The V call is TRBV29-1, the J call TRBJ2-7, with TRBD1 as a possible D gene (6 bases). The CDR3 sequence is 13 residues long. V was trimmed by 4 bases and J by 3 bases, leaving 13 bases between them. The V gene's germline CDR1 is SQVTM and CDR2 ANQGSEA. The CDR3 here is CSVGGRDNYEQYF. The CDR3 DNA reads as TGCAGCGTTGGGGGCAGGGACAACTACGAGCAGTACTTC.

The gene calls are TRBV7-8 and TRBJ2-5; tentatively, D is TRBD1 or TRBD2 (5 bases each). Germline-derived CDR1 and CDR2 are SGHVS and FQNEAQ. V shed 5 bases and J shed 4 bases, with 14 bases lying between them. The CDR3 extends over 14 amino acids. CDR3 residues: CASSPTDGGETQYF. The CDR3 coding sequence is TGTGCCAGCAGCCCGACCGATGGGGGAGAGACCCAGTACTTC.

The chain is built from TRBV5-8 and TRBJ1-1; 9 bases match TRBD1. Germline V gene lookup returns CDR1 SGHTS and CDR2 YDEGEE. The CDR3 spans 11 residues. The V and J ends lost 3 bases and 11 bases, in that order; junction bases with no gene match: 2. The CDR3 region has the DNA TGTGCCAGCAGCTGGGACAGGGAGGCTTTCTTT. It codes for CASSWDREAFF.

The V gene is TRBV10-2, the J gene TRBJ2-6; TRBD1 matches 12 bases. CDR3 size: 17 residues. Trimming removed 4 bases from V and 3 bases from J; junction bases left unmatched: 4. In germline, CDR1 is WSHSY, CDR2 SAAADI. The chain's CDR3 is CASSGGQGALGANVLTF. In DNA form, the CDR3 reads TGCGCCAGCAGTGGGGGACAGGGGGCGCTTGGGGCCAACGTCCTGACTTTC.

The chain has TRBV9 and TRBJ1-1; D unresolved. The ends were cut back, 3 bases at V and 0 bases at J, with 9 bases in the middle. The CDR3 consists of 14 residues. Germline CDR1 is SGDLS and CDR2 is YYNGEE. The CDR3 nucleotides are TGTGCCAGCAGCGGGGGTGTCATGAACACTGAAGCTTTCTTT. Residues: CASSGGVMNTEAFF.

The chain combines TRBV7-2 with TRBJ1-6; 7 nucleotides align to TRBD1. Germline-derived CDR1 and CDR2 are SGHTA and FQGNSA. The CDR3 consists of 15 residues. J was trimmed by 9 bases and V by 1 base; bases with no gene match: 6. The CDR3 is CASSLEGAGASPLHF. CDR3 DNA sequence: TGTGCCAGCAGCTTAGAGGGGGCCGGGGCTTCACCCCTCCACTTT. The complete variable domain, with remaining parts taken from reference TRBV7-2 and TRBJ1-6, reads GAGVSQSPSNKVTEKGKDVELRCDPISGHTALYWYRQSLGQGLEFLIYFQGNSAPDKSGLPSDRFSAERTGGSVSTLTIQRTQQEDSAVYLCASSLEGAGASPLHFGNGTRLTVT.

The chain combines TRBV2 with TRBJ2-7, with 13 bases identical to TRBD2. The junction had 7 bases not matched to a gene; V was cut back by 8 bases and J by 0 bases. CDR3 length: 16 residues. Germline-derived CDR1 and CDR2 are SNHLY and FYNNEI. CDR3: CASGGWTSGSSYEQYF. Here the CDR3 DNA reads TGTGCCAGCGGGGGCTGGACTAGCGGGAGCTCCTACGAGCAGTACTTC.

The chain employs TRBV28 and TRBJ2-2; 13 bases are a match to TRBD2. The CDR3 consists of 16 residues. Looked up from germline, CDR1 is MDHEN and CDR2 is SYDVKM. V shed 5 bases and J 6 bases; nucleotides not matched to a gene: 6. The CDR3 DNA is TGTGCCAGCAGTCCATCCGGACTAGCGGGAGCCGGGGAGCTGTTTTTT. This sequence encodes CASSPSGLAGAGELFF.

The genes are TRBV4-2 and TRBJ2-7; 15 positions agree with TRBD2. CDR1 LGHNA and CDR2 YNFKEQ come from the germline V gene. The CDR3 is 16 residues long. The V and J ends lost 2 bases and 5 bases, in that order; junction bases with no gene match: 4. In nucleotides, the CDR3 is TGTGCCAGCAGCCAACTAGGGACTAGCGGGAGGCACGAGCAGTACTTC. Protein: CASSQLGTSGRHEQYF.

The chain recombines TRBV28 with TRBJ1-4; possibly TRBD1 for D (5 bases). Germline V gene sequence: CDR1 MDHEN, CDR2 SYDVKM. The CDR3 extends over 13 amino acids. The ends were cut back, 3 bases at V and 8 bases at J, with 10 bases in the middle. The CDR3 DNA follows: TGTGCCAGCAGTTTCCGACAGAAGGAAAAACTGTTTTTT. Amino acids: CASSFRQKEKLFF. Combining the CDR3 with reference TRBV28 and TRBJ1-4 gives the whole variable domain DVKVTQSSRYLVKRTGEKVFLECVQDMDHENMFWYRQDPGLGLRLIYFSYDVKMKEKGDIPEGYSVSREKKERFSLILESASTNQTSMYLCASSFRQKEKLFFGSGTQLSVL.